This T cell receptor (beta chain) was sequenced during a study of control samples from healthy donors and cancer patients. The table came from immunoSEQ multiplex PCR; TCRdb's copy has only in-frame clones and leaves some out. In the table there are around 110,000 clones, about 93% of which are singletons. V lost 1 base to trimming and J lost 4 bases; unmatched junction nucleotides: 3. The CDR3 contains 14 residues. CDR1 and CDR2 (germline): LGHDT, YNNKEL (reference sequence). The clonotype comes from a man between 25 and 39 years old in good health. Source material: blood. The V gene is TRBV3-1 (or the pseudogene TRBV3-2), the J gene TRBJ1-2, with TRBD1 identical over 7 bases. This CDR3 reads CASSQGGQSYGYTF. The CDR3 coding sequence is TGTGCCAGCAGCCAAGGGGGACAGTCCTATGGCTACACCTTC.